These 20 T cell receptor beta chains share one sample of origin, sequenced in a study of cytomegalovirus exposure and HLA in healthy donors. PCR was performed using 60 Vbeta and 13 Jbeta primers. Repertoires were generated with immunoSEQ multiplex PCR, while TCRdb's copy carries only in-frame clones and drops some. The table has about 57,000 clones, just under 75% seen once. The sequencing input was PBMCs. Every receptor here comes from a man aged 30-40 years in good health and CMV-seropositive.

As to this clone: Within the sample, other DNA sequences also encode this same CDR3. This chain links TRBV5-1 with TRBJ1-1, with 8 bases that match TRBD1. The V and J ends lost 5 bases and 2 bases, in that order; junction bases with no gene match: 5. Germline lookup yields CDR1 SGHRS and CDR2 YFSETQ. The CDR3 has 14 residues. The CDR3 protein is CASSSQGANTEAFF. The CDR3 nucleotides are TGCGCCAGCAGTTCCCAGGGGGCAAACACTGAAGCTTTCTTT.

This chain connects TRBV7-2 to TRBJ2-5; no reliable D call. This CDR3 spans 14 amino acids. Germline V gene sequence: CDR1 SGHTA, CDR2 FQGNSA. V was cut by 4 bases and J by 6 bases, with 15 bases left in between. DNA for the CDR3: TGTGCCAGCAGCTCCAGGTCGGATGAGAAGACCCAGTACTTC. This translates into CASSSRSDEKTQYF.

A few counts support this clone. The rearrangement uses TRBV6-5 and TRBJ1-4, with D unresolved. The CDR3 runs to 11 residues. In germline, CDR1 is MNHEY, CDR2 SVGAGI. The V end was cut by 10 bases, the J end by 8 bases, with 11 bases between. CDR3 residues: CATRKREKLFF. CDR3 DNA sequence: TGTGCCACCCGGAAGAGGGAAAAACTGTTTTTT.

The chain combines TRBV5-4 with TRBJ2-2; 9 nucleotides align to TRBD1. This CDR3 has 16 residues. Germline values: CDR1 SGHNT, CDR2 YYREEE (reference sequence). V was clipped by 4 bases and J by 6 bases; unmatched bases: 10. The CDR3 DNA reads TGTGCCAGCAGCCTGGGGGCGGACAGGGGATCCGGGGAGCTGTTTTTT. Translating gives CASSLGADRGSGELFF. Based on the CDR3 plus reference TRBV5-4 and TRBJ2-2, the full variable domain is ETGVTQSPTHLIKTRGQQVTLRCSSQSGHNTVSWYQQALGQGPQFIFQYYREEENGRGNFPPRFSGLQFPNYSSELNVNALELDDSALYLCASSLGADRGSGELFFGEGSRLTVL.

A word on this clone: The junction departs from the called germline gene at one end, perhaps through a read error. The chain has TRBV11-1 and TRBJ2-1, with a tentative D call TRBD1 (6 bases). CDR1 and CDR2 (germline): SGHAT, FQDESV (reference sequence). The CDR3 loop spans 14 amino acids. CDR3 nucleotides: TGTGCCAGCAGCCGGATTACAGGGTACACTGAGCAGTTCTTC. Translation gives CASSRITGYTEQFF.

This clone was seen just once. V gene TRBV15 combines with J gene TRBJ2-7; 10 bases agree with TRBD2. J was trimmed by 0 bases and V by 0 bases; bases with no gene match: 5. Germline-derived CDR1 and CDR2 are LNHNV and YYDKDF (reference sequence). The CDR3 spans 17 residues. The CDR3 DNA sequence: TGTGCCACCAGCAGAGAGAGACTAGCGGGCCACTCCTACGAGCAGTACTTC. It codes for CATSRERLAGHSYEQYF.

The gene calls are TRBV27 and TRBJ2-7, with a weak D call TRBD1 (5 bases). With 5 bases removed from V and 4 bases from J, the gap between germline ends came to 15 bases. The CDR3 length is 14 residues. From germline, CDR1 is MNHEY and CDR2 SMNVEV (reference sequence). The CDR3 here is CASSRQGNRYEQYF. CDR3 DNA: TGTGCCAGCAGTAGGCAGGGCAATAGATACGAGCAGTACTTC.

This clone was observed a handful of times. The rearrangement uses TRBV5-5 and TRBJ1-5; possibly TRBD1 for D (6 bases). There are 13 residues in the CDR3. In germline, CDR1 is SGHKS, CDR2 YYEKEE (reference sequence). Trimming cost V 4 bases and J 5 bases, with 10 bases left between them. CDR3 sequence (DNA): TGTGCCAGCAGCGTGGACAGCCATCAGCCCCAGCATTTT. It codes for CASSVDSHQPQHF.

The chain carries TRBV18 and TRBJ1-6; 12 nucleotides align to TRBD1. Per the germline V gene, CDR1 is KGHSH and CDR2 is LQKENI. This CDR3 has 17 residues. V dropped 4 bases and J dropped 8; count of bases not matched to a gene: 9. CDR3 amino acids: CASSLIRDRGPYSPLHF. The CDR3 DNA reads TGTGCCAGCTCACTAATCCGGGACAGGGGGCCGTATTCACCCCTCCACTTT.

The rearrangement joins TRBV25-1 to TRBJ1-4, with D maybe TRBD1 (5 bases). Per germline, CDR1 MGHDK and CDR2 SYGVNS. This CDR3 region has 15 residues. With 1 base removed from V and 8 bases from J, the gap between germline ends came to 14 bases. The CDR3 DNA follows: TGTGCCAGCAGTGAATTTGTCAGGGTGGAGGAAAAACTGTTTTTT. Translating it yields CASSEFVRVEEKLFF.

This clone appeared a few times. The CDR3 DNA follows: TGTGCTAGTGGTTTCAGCACCGGGGAGCTGTTTTTT. It specifies CASGFSTGELFF. The chain is built from TRBV12-5 and TRBJ2-2; D unresolved. Germline CDR1 reads LGHNT; CDR2 reads FRNRAP. Trimming cost V 3 bases and J 4 bases, with 3 bases left between them. The CDR3 is made up of 12 amino acids.

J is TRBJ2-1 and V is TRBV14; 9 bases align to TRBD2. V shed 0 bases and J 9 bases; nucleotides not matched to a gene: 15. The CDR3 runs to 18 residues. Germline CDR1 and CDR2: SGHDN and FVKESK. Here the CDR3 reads CASSQDRVRGGGAGEQFF. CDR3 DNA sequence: TGTGCCAGCAGCCAAGATCGCGTAAGGGGCGGGGGGGCCGGTGAGCAGTTCTTC.

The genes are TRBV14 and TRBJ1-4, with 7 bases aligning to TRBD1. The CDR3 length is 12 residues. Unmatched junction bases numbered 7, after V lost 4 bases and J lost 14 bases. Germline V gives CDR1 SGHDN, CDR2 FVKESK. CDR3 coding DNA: TGTGCCAGCAGCCTTCGGACAGGCCGGCTGTTTTTT. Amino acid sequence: CASSLRTGRLFF.

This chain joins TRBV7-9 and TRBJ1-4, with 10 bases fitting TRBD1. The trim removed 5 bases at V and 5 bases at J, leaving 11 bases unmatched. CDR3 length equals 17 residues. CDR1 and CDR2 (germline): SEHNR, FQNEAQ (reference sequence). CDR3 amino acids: CASSDLPWGQGNEKLFF. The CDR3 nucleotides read TGTGCCAGCAGCGACCTTCCCTGGGGACAGGGGAATGAAAAACTGTTTTTT.

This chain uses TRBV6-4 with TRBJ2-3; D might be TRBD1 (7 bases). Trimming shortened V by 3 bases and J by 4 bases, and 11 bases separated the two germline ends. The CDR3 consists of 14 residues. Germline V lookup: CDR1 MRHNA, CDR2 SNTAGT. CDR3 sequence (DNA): TGTGCCAGCAGTGAAACAGGGGAGGCAGATACGCAGTATTTT. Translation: CASSETGEADTQYF.

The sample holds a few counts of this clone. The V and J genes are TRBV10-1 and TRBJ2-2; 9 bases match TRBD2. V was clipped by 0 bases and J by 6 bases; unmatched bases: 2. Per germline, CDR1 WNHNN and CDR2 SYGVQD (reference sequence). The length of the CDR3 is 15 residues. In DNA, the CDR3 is TGCGCCAGCAGTGAGTCAGGGACTAGCCCCGGGGAGCTGTTTTTT. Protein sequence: CASSESGTSPGELFF.

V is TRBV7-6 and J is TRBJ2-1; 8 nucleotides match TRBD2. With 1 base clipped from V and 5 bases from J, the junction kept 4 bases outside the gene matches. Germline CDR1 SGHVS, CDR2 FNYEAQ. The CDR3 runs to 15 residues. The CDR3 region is CASSLGGGRNNEQFF. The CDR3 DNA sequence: TGTGCCAGCAGCTTAGGCGGGGGGCGTAACAATGAGCAGTTCTTC.

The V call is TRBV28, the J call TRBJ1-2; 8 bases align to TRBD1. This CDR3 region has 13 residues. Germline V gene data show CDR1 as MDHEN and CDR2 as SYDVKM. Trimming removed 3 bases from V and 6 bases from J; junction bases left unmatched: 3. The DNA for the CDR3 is TGTGCCAGCAGTTTGGAGACAGGGGATGGCTACACCTTC. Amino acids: CASSLETGDGYTF.

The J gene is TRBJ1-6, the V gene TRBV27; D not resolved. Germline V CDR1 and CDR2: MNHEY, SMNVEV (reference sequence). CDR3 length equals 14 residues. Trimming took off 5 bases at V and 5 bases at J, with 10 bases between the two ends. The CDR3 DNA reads TGTGCCAGCAGTCGCGACTTAAATAATTCACCCCTCCACTTT. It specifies CASSRDLNNSPLHF.

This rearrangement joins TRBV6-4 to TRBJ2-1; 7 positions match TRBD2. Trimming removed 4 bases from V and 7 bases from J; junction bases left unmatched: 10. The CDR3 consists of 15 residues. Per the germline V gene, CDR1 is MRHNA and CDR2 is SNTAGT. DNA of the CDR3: TGTGCCAGCAGTGCGACTAGCCGGAATCTAAATGAGCAGTTCTTC. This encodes CASSATSRNLNEQFF.